The 19 T cell receptor beta chains presented below share a single source sample, sequenced in a study of CD4 T cells in relation to SARS-CoV-2 and coronaviruses. Before the COVID-19 pandemic, during about 2010-2018, CD4+ T cells were taken from unexposed donors. The cells were cultured for about ten days before CD4+ T cells were isolated. The table came from immunoSEQ multiplex PCR; TCRdb's copy has only in-frame clones and leaves some out. Among some 15,000 clones listed, 75% to 80% were seen once. For these TCRs, the target antigens are not known. Sample: CD4+ T cells from PBMCs, cultured in vitro. The origin of the receptors is a human donor in good health.

This clone showed up just once. This chain connects TRBV12-3 or TRBV12-4 to TRBJ1-1; D possibly corresponds to TRBD1 (6 bases). The CDR3 has 12 amino acids. V dropped 6 bases and J dropped 4 bases, with 9 bases sitting between them. For the CDR3, the DNA is TGTGCCAGCAGCCCACAGGGCACTGAAGCTTTCTTT. Protein product: CASSPQGTEAFF.

This chain uses TRBV20-1 with TRBJ2-1; D remains ambiguous. The V gene lost 3 bases and the J gene lost 3 bases, with 12 bases spanning the gap. Germline CDR1 and CDR2: DFQATT and SNEGSKA (reference sequence). The CDR3 covers 14 residues. CDR3: CSASLVRFYNEQFF. As DNA, the CDR3 is TGCAGTGCTAGTCTGGTCAGATTCTACAATGAGCAGTTCTTC.

The chain links TRBV12-3 or TRBV12-4 to TRBJ2-3; the D is unclear. This CDR3 has 13 amino acids. Trimming left V 5 bases short and J 6 bases short, with 12 bases between. Here the CDR3 DNA reads TGTGCCAGCAGTCCCGGGCCTGGTGATACGCAGTATTTT. It specifies CASSPGPGDTQYF.

The V gene is TRBV7-2, the J gene TRBJ2-2; possibly TRBD1 for D (6 bases). Deletions cut 6 bases from V and 7 bases from J, with 9 bases between. The CDR3 covers 12 residues. In germline, CDR1 is SGHTA, CDR2 FQGNSA. The CDR3 DNA reads as TGTGCCAGCAGACTAGGGGGCGGGGAGCTGTTTTTT. Amino acid sequence: CASRLGGGELFF.

The chain recombines TRBV28 with TRBJ1-1, with D possibly TRBD1 on 6 matching bases. Germline CDR1 and CDR2: MDHEN and SYDVKM. The CDR3 totals 14 residues. V shed 6 bases and J shed 1 base, with 12 bases lying between them. The CDR3 loop reads CASREATGNTEAFF. The CDR3 DNA sequence: TGTGCCAGCAGAGAGGCGACAGGGAACACTGAAGCTTTCTTT.

V and J are TRBV10-2 and TRBJ2-3, with 8 bases fitting TRBD2. The ends lost 6 bases at V and 4 bases at J; junction bases unmatched: 9. Germline-derived CDR1 and CDR2 are WSHSY and SAAADI. The length of the CDR3 is 15 residues. The CDR3 sequence: CASSLTSGIPDTQYF. Written as DNA, the CDR3 is TGCGCCAGCAGCCTAACTAGCGGAATCCCAGATACGCAGTATTTT.

Only a few counts were recorded for this clone. This chain links TRBV30 with TRBJ1-2; 9 bases fit TRBD1. V lost 5 bases, J lost 5 bases, and 0 bases stayed unmatched. CDR3 length equals 11 residues. Per germline, CDR1 GTSNPN and CDR2 SVGIG (reference sequence). CDR3 DNA sequence: TGTGCCTGGGGACAGGGGTATGGCTACACCTTC. It translates to CAWGQGYGYTF.

The chain couples TRBV9 to TRBJ2-7; 14 bases are a match to TRBD2. J was trimmed by 3 bases and V by 4 bases; bases with no gene match: 15. Germline CDR1 SGDLS, CDR2 YYNGEE. This CDR3 is built from 19 residues. CDR3 bases: TGTGCCAGCAGCCCCCGGACTAGCGGGAGGCCGTGGGGGGACTACGAGCAGTACTTC. This translates into CASSPRTSGRPWGDYEQYF. Full variable domain (rest looked up from reference TRBV9 and TRBJ2-7): DSGVTQTPKHLITATGQRVTLRCSPRSGDLSVYWYQQSLDQGLQFLIQYYNGEERAKGNILERFSAQQFPDLHSELNLSSLELGDSALYFCASSPRTSGRPWGDYEQYFGPGTRLTVT.

The chain links TRBV2 to TRBJ2-3, with TRBD2 matching 14 bases. Per the germline V gene, CDR1 is SNHLY and CDR2 is FYNNEI. Losses at the gene ends were 7 bases for V and 5 bases for J; bases not matched to a gene: 11. The CDR3 loop spans 17 amino acids. The CDR3 loop is CASTSWGLAGEGDTQYF. DNA for the CDR3: TGTGCCAGCACGTCTTGGGGACTAGCGGGAGAAGGAGATACGCAGTATTTT.

The chain carries TRBV5-5 and TRBJ2-1; 14 nucleotides align to TRBD2. The CDR3 runs to 16 residues. V lost 0 bases to trimming and J lost 7 bases; unmatched junction nucleotides: 3. CDR1 SGHKS and CDR2 YYEKEE come from the germline V gene (reference sequence). The CDR3 loop is CASSLAGLAGANEQFF. CDR3 DNA: TGTGCCAGCAGCTTGGCGGGACTAGCGGGAGCTAATGAGCAGTTCTTC.

This clone came up once. The rearrangement uses TRBV18 and TRBJ2-7; D gene uncertain. CDR3 length equals 14 residues. Trimming pared 0 bases from V and 0 bases from J, leaving 6 bases between. The germline gives CDR1 KGHSH, CDR2 LQKENI. CDR3 loop: CASSPPSLSYEQYF. CDR3 DNA sequence: TGTGCCAGCTCACCACCGTCCCTCTCCTACGAGCAGTACTTC.

The chain links TRBV2 to TRBJ1-1, with TRBD1 matching over 10 bases. V was clipped by 5 bases and J by 5 bases; unmatched bases: 14. The CDR3 length is 17 residues. Germline loops: CDR1 SNHLY, CDR2 FYNNEI. The CDR3 loop reads CASSLKPSGTGATEAFF. The CDR3 nucleotides are TGTGCCAGCAGTCTTAAACCGTCCGGGACAGGGGCGACTGAAGCTTTCTTT. Full variable domain (outside the CDR3, taken from reference TRBV2 and TRBJ1-1): EPEVTQTPSHQVTQMGQEVILRCVPISNHLYFYWYRQILGQKVEFLVSFYNNEISEKSEIFDDQFSVERPDGSNFTLKIRSTKLEDSAMYFCASSLKPSGTGATEAFFGQGTRLTVV.

The chain is built from TRBV18 and TRBJ2-3; 7 bases fit TRBD2. Germline lookup yields CDR1 KGHSH and CDR2 LQKENI. The CDR3 has 15 amino acids. With V trimmed by 4 bases and J by 2 bases, 6 bases remained unmatched. The CDR3 here is CASSRASGYTDTQYF. The CDR3 nucleotides are TGTGCCAGCTCACGAGCTAGCGGTTACACAGATACGCAGTATTTT.

J is TRBJ2-5 and V is TRBV7-6; possibly TRBD1 for D (6 bases). V dropped 5 bases and J dropped 3 bases, with 16 bases sitting between them. The CDR3 has 15 residues. The V gene's germline CDR1 is SGHVS and CDR2 FNYEAQ. The DNA for the CDR3 is TGTGCCAGCAGCCTCACGCAGGGGAAGAAAGAGACCCAGTACTTC. Its protein product is CASSLTQGKKETQYF.

V gene TRBV19 combines with J gene TRBJ2-1; TRBD2 aligns across 15 bases. The CDR3 loop spans 16 amino acids. V was pared by 7 bases and J by 9 bases, with 10 bases of the junction left unmatched. In germline, CDR1 is LNHDA, CDR2 SQIVND (reference sequence). The CDR3 DNA follows: TGTGCCAGTACCCTAGTCGGGACTAGCGGGAGGCCTGAGCAGTTCTTC. It specifies CASTLVGTSGRPEQFF. The whole variable domain, filled in from reference TRBV19 and TRBJ2-1, reads DGGITQSPKYLFRKEGQNVTLSCEQNLNHDAMYWYRQDPGQGLRLIYYSQIVNDFQKGDIAEGYSVSREKKESFPLTVTSAQKNPTAFYLCASTLVGTSGRPEQFFGPGTRLTVL.

V gene TRBV19 combines with J gene TRBJ2-2, with a possible D match to TRBD1 (5 bases). From germline, CDR1 is LNHDA and CDR2 SQIVND (reference sequence). There are 14 residues in the CDR3. V was cut by 6 bases and J by 1 base, with 9 bases left in between. The CDR3 loop reads CASSPGMNTGELFF. The CDR3, as DNA: TGTGCCAGTAGCCCAGGGATGAACACCGGGGAGCTGTTTTTT.

The genes are TRBV10-3 and TRBJ2-3; 12 bases fit TRBD2. The J segment lost 3 bases and the V segment lost 10 bases, leaving 8 bases of the junction unmatched. The germline gives CDR1 ENHRY, CDR2 SYGVKD. The CDR3 spans 15 residues. The CDR3 is CASSTSGGHTDTQYF. The CDR3 DNA sequence: TGTGCCAGTTCGACTAGCGGGGGTCATACAGATACGCAGTATTTT.

The chain joins TRBV6-1 to TRBJ2-5; 9 bases are shared with TRBD2. In germline, CDR1 is MNHNS, CDR2 SASEGT. With V trimmed by 2 bases and J by 3 bases, 10 bases remained unmatched. The CDR3 contains 17 residues. The CDR3 here is CASSEPFLAGTKETQYF. The CDR3 nucleotides read TGTGCCAGCAGTGAACCCTTTCTAGCGGGAACTAAAGAGACCCAGTACTTC.

This chain connects TRBV10-3 to TRBJ1-2; D possibly corresponds to TRBD1 (6 bases). The CDR3 is 14 amino acids. CDR1 and CDR2 from the germline V gene are ENHRY and SYGVKD. The germline V and J ends were trimmed by 6 bases and 1 base, with 12 bases remaining between them. The CDR3 nucleotides are TGTGCCATCAGAGGACAGAGGATTAACTATGGCTACACCTTC. It specifies CAIRGQRINYGYTF.